The 14 T cell receptor beta chains presented below share a single source sample, sequenced in a study of shared clonotypes between healthy human individuals. Profiled with immunoSEQ multiplex PCR; TCRdb holds only in-frame clones, not every one. The sample has about half a million clones, around 80% seen once. The source material was PBMCs. The receptors come from a woman in her 40s in good health. Some clones in this sample may be carry-over from other donors' samples.

The chain employs TRBV29-1 and TRBJ1-4, with 7 nucleotides matching TRBD1. The length of the CDR3 is 13 residues. J lost 2 bases, V lost 6 bases, and 3 bases had no gene match. Germline loops: CDR1 SQVTM, CDR2 ANQGSEA. The CDR3 region is CSVTGVTNEKLFF. The CDR3 DNA reads TGCAGCGTCACAGGGGTTACTAATGAAAAACTGTTTTTT.

The chain has TRBV18 and TRBJ1-2; TRBD1 matches 7 bases. Germline V gene data show CDR1 as KGHSH and CDR2 as LQKENI. This CDR3 has 14 residues. V trimming: 0 bases; J trimming: 8 bases; junction bases outside the gene matches: 6. CDR3 sequence: CASSPPLLGGGYTF. CDR3 DNA: TGTGCCAGCTCACCACCTCTTTTAGGGGGCGGCTACACCTTC.

In the case of this clone: In the same sample, other DNA sequences code for this CDR3. The chain is built from TRBV28 and TRBJ1-1, with D possibly being TRBD1 (5 bases). Per germline, CDR1 MDHEN and CDR2 SYDVKM. Trimming removed 5 bases at V and 4 bases at J, with 11 bases between. CDR3 length: 13 residues. The CDR3 DNA reads as TGTGCCAGCAGTCCCCAAAGGGGCACTGAAGCTTTCTTT. This gives the protein CASSPQRGTEAFF.

V usage is TRBV20-1 and J usage is TRBJ2-3; D ambiguous. The germline CDR1 and CDR2 sequences are DFQATT and SNEGSKA (reference sequence). V gave up 3 bases and J gave up 6 bases, with 4 bases separating them. The CDR3 runs 10 residues. CDR3 region: CSASMDTQYF. In DNA form, the CDR3 reads TGCAGTGCTAGTATGGATACGCAGTATTTT.

The chain joins TRBV4-2 to TRBJ2-5; 7 nucleotides align to TRBD2. V shed 0 bases and J 2 bases; nucleotides not matched to a gene: 6. The germline gives CDR1 LGHNA, CDR2 YNFKEQ. The CDR3 is made up of 16 amino acids. CDR3 sequence (DNA): TGTGCCAGCAGCCAAGATCTGGCGGGAGAGCAAGAGACCCAGTACTTC. Protein product: CASSQDLAGEQETQYF.

The chain carries TRBV29-1 and TRBJ2-7; 7 nucleotides agree with TRBD1. CDR3 length: 15 amino acids. With 1 base clipped from V and 7 bases from J, the junction kept 13 bases outside the gene matches. The germline CDR1 and CDR2 sequences are SQVTM and ANQGSEA. The CDR3 loop is CSVEGHRGTVWEQYF. In DNA, the CDR3 is TGCAGCGTTGAAGGTCACAGGGGTACCGTCTGGGAGCAGTACTTC.

This chain joins TRBV4-1 and TRBJ2-7, with 9 bases identical to TRBD1. Trimming at V came to 3 bases and at J to 3 bases, leaving 6 bases not matched to a gene. The CDR3 loop spans 15 amino acids. Germline V gene lookup returns CDR1 MGHRA and CDR2 YSYEKL. As DNA, the CDR3 is TGCGCCAGCAGCCACGGACAGGGGCGCCTCTACGAGCAGTACTTC. This sequence encodes CASSHGQGRLYEQYF.

V gene TRBV6-1 combines with J gene TRBJ1-2; D perhaps matches TRBD1 (6 bases). CDR1 and CDR2 from the germline V gene are MNHNS and SASEGT. Trimming removed 4 bases at V and 4 bases at J, with 13 bases between. This CDR3 comprises 14 residues. The CDR3 coding sequence is TGTGCCAGCAGTGGGGGGGGACAAGGCTATGGCTACACCTTC. It codes for CASSGGGQGYGYTF.

V gene TRBV7-2 combines with J gene TRBJ2-2, with a weak D call TRBD2 (5 bases). This CDR3 comprises 16 residues. The ends were cut back, 2 bases at V and 5 bases at J, with 15 bases in the middle. CDR1 SGHTA and CDR2 FQGNSA come from the germline V gene. The CDR3 sequence is CASSLSPSRGTGELFF. The CDR3 coding sequence is TGTGCCAGCAGCTTAAGCCCCTCGCGCGGGACCGGGGAGCTGTTTTTT.

Here the CDR3 DNA reads TGTGCCAGCAGCAAAGTAGAGACAGGGATCGTTTGCTTCGGTCAGCCCCAGCATTTT. Its translation: CASSKVETGIVCFGQPQHF. V is TRBV21-1 and J is TRBJ1-5; TRBD1 was called by the table and not checked on the DNA. TRBV21-1 is a listed pseudogene. This CDR3 region has 19 residues.

This sequence joins TRBV6-1 and TRBJ2-2; 14 nucleotides match TRBD2. CDR3 size: 17 residues. Germline CDR1 is MNHNS and CDR2 is SASEGT. The V and J ends lost 4 bases and 4 bases, in that order; junction bases with no gene match: 5. DNA of the CDR3: TGTGCCAGCAGTGGACTAGCGGGAGGGGGGATCACCGGGGAGCTGTTTTTT. Amino acids: CASSGLAGGGITGELFF.

V and J are TRBV27 and TRBJ2-7, with D perhaps TRBD2 (6 bases). Germline lookup yields CDR1 MNHEY and CDR2 SMNVEV (reference sequence). There are 14 residues in the CDR3. V lost 2 bases, J lost 3 bases, and 11 bases lay in between. CDR3 in DNA: TGTGCCAGCAGTTTAGGGGGGAGAGGCTACGAGCAGTACTTC. This sequence encodes CASSLGGRGYEQYF.

V and J are TRBV9 and TRBJ2-3, with TRBD2 as a possible D gene (5 bases). V lost 0 bases and J 10 bases, leaving 9 bases between the germline ends. Germline V lookup: CDR1 SGDLS, CDR2 YYNGEE. This CDR3 contains 12 residues. Written as DNA, the CDR3 is TGTGCCAGCAGCGTAGGGGAGAGGTCGCAGTATTTT. Translating it yields CASSVGERSQYF.

V and J are TRBV6-1 and TRBJ2-5, with 8 positions matching TRBD2. The CDR3 extends over 15 amino acids. CDR1 is MNHNS, CDR2 SASEGT, per germline. The trim removed 0 bases at V and 5 bases at J, leaving 5 bases unmatched. The CDR3 loop is CASSEARGAVETQYF. The CDR3 DNA reads TGTGCCAGCAGTGAAGCGCGGGGGGCAGTGGAGACCCAGTACTTC.